The 30 T cell receptor beta chains in this list originate from one sample, sequenced in a study of T-cell reconstitution after alpha-beta-depleted transplantation in children. Molecular barcoding with unique molecular identifiers was used for the TCRbeta library. In TCRdb, the PCR reads were re-called with MiXCR into one record per CDR3 protein. The sample has 400,000 to 550,000 distinct CDR3 sequences; over 9.5% are singletons. Sequenced here: PBMCs, sampled before TCRalphabeta/CD19-depleted stem cell transplant. The receptors originated from a child aged 2-15 years with inherited bone marrow failure, due to receive a stem cell transplant.

The V gene is TRBV11-2, the J gene TRBJ2-6; D is ambiguous. The germline gives CDR1 SGHAT, CDR2 FQNNGV. V was cut by 4 bases and J by 2 bases, with 24 bases left in between. The CDR3 covers 20 residues. Written as DNA, the CDR3 is TGTGCCAGCAGCTGTCTTAGTTTTCAGAGTGTAGGTGCTGGGGCCAACGTCCTGACTTTC. It encodes CASSCLSFQSVGAGANVLTF.

This clonotype has only a few counts. This chain links TRBV19 with TRBJ1-2; 7 nucleotides match TRBD1. Germline CDR1 is LNHDA and CDR2 is SQIVND (reference sequence). The V segment lost 4 bases and the J segment 12 bases; nucleotides outside the gene matches: 8. This CDR3 is built from 12 residues. In nucleotides, the CDR3 is TGTGCCAGTAGTACGACAGGGCTCGTCAACACCTTC. This codes for CASSTTGLVNTF.

This clonotype has a count of ten or more. The chain has TRBV4-3 and TRBJ2-1, with 10 bases aligning to TRBD1. CDR3 length: 17 amino acids. Per the germline V gene, CDR1 is LGHNA and CDR2 is YSLEER. With V trimmed by 4 bases and J by 3 bases, 9 bases remained unmatched. The CDR3 reads CASSPVKGQGFYNEQFF. CDR3 nucleotide sequence: TGCGCCAGCAGCCCGGTGAAGGGACAGGGGTTCTACAATGAGCAGTTCTTC.

This clonotype appeared many times. The V call is TRBV29-1, the J call TRBJ2-1; 7 nucleotides line up with TRBD2. Germline CDR1 and CDR2: SQVTM and ANQGSEA. The CDR3 covers 12 residues. Trimming cost V 3 bases and J 8 bases; bases outside gene matches: 4. DNA of the CDR3: TGCAGCGTTGATGCGGGAGTGGATGAGCAGTTCTTC. Its translation: CSVDAGVDEQFF.

This clonotype has ten or more counts. The CDR3 spells CGDRGAEKLFF. DNA for the CDR3: TGTGGCGACAGGGGAGCTGAAAAACTGTTTTTT. The chain has TRBV24-1 and TRBJ1-4, with TRBD1 matching over 8 bases. This CDR3 spans 11 amino acids. Germline CDR1 is KGHDR and CDR2 is SFDVKD.

This clonotype was recorded many times. This chain joins TRBV7-2 and TRBJ2-7; tentatively, D is TRBD1 (6 bases). Germline V gene sequence: CDR1 SGHTA, CDR2 FQGNSA. V gave up 5 bases and J gave up 2 bases, with 19 bases separating them. This CDR3 contains 16 residues. CDR3 nucleotide sequence: TGTGCCAGCAGCCCAGGGGCCACAGGGATGGCCTACGAGCAGTACTTC. This codes for CASSPGATGMAYEQYF.

The table lists this clonotype with many counts. This chain uses TRBV12-3 or TRBV12-4 with TRBJ2-1; D gene uncertain. The CDR3 length is 11 residues. V was trimmed by 9 bases and J by 4 bases, leaving 7 bases between them. CDR3 nucleotide sequence: TGTGCCAGTTCACGGTACAATGAGCAGTTCTTC. It translates to CASSRYNEQFF.

This chain joins TRBV12-3 or TRBV12-4 and TRBJ2-7; D assignment may be TRBD1 or TRBD2 (5 bases each). V was cut by 6 bases and J by 2 bases, with 17 bases left in between. The CDR3 has 15 residues. This chain's CDR3 is CASSPPGDPTYEQYF. The CDR3 DNA reads TGTGCCAGCAGCCCCCCCGGGGACCCCACCTACGAGCAGTACTTC.

There are many counts of this clonotype. The V gene is TRBV5-5, the J gene TRBJ2-2, with D uncertain. V dropped 4 bases and J dropped 3 bases, with 10 bases sitting between them. Germline V lookup: CDR1 SGHKS, CDR2 YYEKEE (reference sequence). This CDR3 spans 14 amino acids. CDR3 nucleotide sequence: TGTGCCAGCAGCACCGGACGAGACACCGGGGAGCTGTTTTTT. Translation gives CASSTGRDTGELFF. The entire variable domain, with the rest obtained from reference TRBV5-5 and TRBJ2-2, is as follows: DAGVTQSPTHLIKTRGQQVTLRCSPISGHKSVSWYQQVLGQGPQFIFQYYEKEERGRGNFPDRFSARQFPNYSSELNVNALLLGDSALYLCASSTGRDTGELFFGEGSRLTVL.

Many counts were recorded for this clonotype. The rearrangement uses TRBV11-2 and TRBJ2-7, with 7 bases matching TRBD1. Germline loops: CDR1 SGHAT, CDR2 FQNNGV. The length of the CDR3 is 15 residues. V lost 4 bases to trimming and J lost 2 bases; unmatched junction nucleotides: 8. The CDR3 loop reads CASSSESGQPYEQYF. The CDR3 coding sequence is TGTGCCAGCAGCTCAGAGTCGGGACAGCCCTACGAGCAGTACTTC.

This clonotype has at least ten counts. The chain uses TRBV4-2 and TRBJ1-2; D may be TRBD1 (6 bases). The CDR3 totals 14 residues. V was trimmed by 0 bases and J by 2 bases, leaving 7 bases between them. The V gene's germline CDR1 is LGHNA and CDR2 YNFKEQ. The CDR3 nucleotides read TGTGCCAGCAGCCAAGAAGGGGGGAACTATGGCTACACCTTC. Its translation is CASSQEGGNYGYTF.

The chain is built from TRBV10-3 and TRBJ2-4, with D uncertain. V was shortened by 3 bases and J by 8 bases, with 5 bases between the two germline ends. Germline CDR1 ENHRY, CDR2 SYGVKD. This CDR3 spans 11 amino acids. The DNA of the CDR3 is TGTGCCATCAGTGATGGAGACATTCAGTACTTC. Translated: CAISDGDIQYF.

This clonotype was seen repeatedly, ten times or more. This chain links TRBV29-1 with TRBJ2-1; TRBD2 is a possible D gene (6 bases). This CDR3 region has 18 residues. Germline loops: CDR1 SQVTM, CDR2 ANQGSEA. Trimming removed 8 bases at V and 5 bases at J, with 31 bases between. CDR3 sequence reads: CSLIIGGRLPPVDNEQFF. For the CDR3, the DNA is TGCAGCCTCATCATCGGAGGGAGACTTCCTCCCGTGGACAATGAGCAGTTCTTC.

This clonotype was seen a few times. The chain is built from TRBV4-1 and TRBJ2-1, with D unclear. V dropped 0 bases and J dropped 8 bases, with 8 bases sitting between them. Per germline, CDR1 MGHRA and CDR2 YSYEKL. This CDR3 contains 13 residues. Here the CDR3 reads CASSQDSGHEQFF. CDR3 in DNA: TGCGCCAGCAGCCAAGATTCGGGCCATGAGCAGTTCTTC.

CDR3 in DNA: TGTGCCACCACCGAGGACAGGGATGGGGAGACCCAGTACTTC. This gives the protein CATTEDRDGETQYF. The V call is TRBV15, the J call TRBJ2-5; TRBD1 agrees at 8 bases. The CDR3 length is 14 residues. Germline-derived CDR1 and CDR2 are LNHNV and YYDKDF (reference sequence). J was trimmed by 5 bases and V by 7 bases; bases with no gene match: 9.

This clonotype was seen many times. This chain links TRBV28 with TRBJ1-2; D remains unclear. V was trimmed by 2 bases and J by 6 bases, leaving 10 bases between them. CDR1 and CDR2 (germline): MDHEN, SYDVKM. The length of the CDR3 is 13 residues. CDR3: CASSLGEGHGYTF. In nucleotides, the CDR3 is TGTGCCAGCAGTTTAGGGGAAGGGCATGGCTACACCTTC.

At least ten counts were recorded for this clonotype. The CDR3 reads CASSLGRYSYNEQFF. In DNA form, the CDR3 reads TGTGCCAGCAGTTTGGGGCGGTACTCCTACAATGAGCAGTTCTTC. This chain uses TRBV28 with TRBJ2-1, with a possible D match to TRBD1 (5 bases). In germline, CDR1 is MDHEN, CDR2 SYDVKM. V was shortened by 3 bases and J by 0 bases, with 9 bases between the two germline ends. The CDR3 has 15 amino acids.

Ten or more counts support this clonotype. The rearrangement links TRBV5-1 to TRBJ1-1, with 10 bases fitting TRBD1. V was pared by 4 bases and J by 10 bases, with 10 bases of the junction left unmatched. This CDR3 spans 14 amino acids. Germline-derived CDR1 and CDR2 are SGHRS and YFSETQ. CDR3 sequence reads: CASSQSGTGEGAFF. CDR3 DNA sequence: TGCGCCAGCAGCCAATCCGGGACAGGGGAGGGAGCTTTCTTT.

In the case of this clonotype: A read error may explain this, as a much larger clone is one base away. The rearrangement links TRBV20-1 to TRBJ2-7; 9 bases fit TRBD2. The CDR3 length is 15 residues. Germline loops: CDR1 DFQATT, CDR2 SNEGSKA (reference sequence). V was pared by 1 base and J by 4 bases, with 8 bases of the junction left unmatched. CDR3 DNA sequence: TGCAGTGCTAGAGGGGCTAGCGGGACTTTTTACGAGCAGTACTTC. Translation gives CSARGASGTFYEQYF.

Concerning this clonotype: This may arise from a read error, as a much more abundant clone is one base away. The chain employs TRBV9 and TRBJ2-3; D may be TRBD1 or TRBD2 (5 bases each). CDR3 length: 13 residues. Germline CDR1 is SGDLS and CDR2 is YYNGEE. The CDR3 loop is CASSVPGGDTQSF. The CDR3 DNA reads TGTGCCAGCAGCGTACCTGGGGGAGATACGCAGTCTTTT.

This clonotype showed up many times. The chain joins TRBV7-9 to TRBJ2-4, with 10 positions matching TRBD1. This CDR3 has 15 residues. The V gene end was trimmed by 3 bases and the J gene end by 8 bases; junction bases not matched to a gene: 7. Germline lookup yields CDR1 SEHNR and CDR2 FQNEAQ (reference sequence). The CDR3 DNA reads TGTGCCAGCAGCTTGGCCCAGGGGACAGGGGACATTCAGTACTTC. Its translation: CASSLAQGTGDIQYF. The variable domain in full, completed from reference TRBV7-9 and TRBJ2-4, reads DTGVSQNPRHKITKRGQNVTFRCDPISEHNRLYWYRQTLGQGPEFLTYFQNEAQLEKSRLLSDRFSAERPKGSFSTLEIQRTEQGDSAMYLCASSLAQGTGDIQYFGAGTRLSVL.

This clonotype came up many times. The chain employs TRBV3-1 and TRBJ2-5; 7 bases are a match to TRBD1. The germline CDR1 and CDR2 sequences are LGHDT and YNNKEL (reference sequence). Trimming cost V 3 bases and J 2 bases; bases outside gene matches: 6. This CDR3 has 15 residues. In DNA form, the CDR3 reads TGTGCCAGCAGCCATTGGGGACAGACACAAGAGACCCAGTACTTC. It encodes CASSHWGQTQETQYF.

Details on this clonotype: Relative to the germline gene, one junction end is altered; a read error may explain this. This chain uses TRBV20-1 with TRBJ2-3; TRBD2 matches at 8 bases. The CDR3 runs to 17 residues. Germline V gives CDR1 DFQATT, CDR2 SNEGSKA (reference sequence). CDR3 residues: CCADPGGGRPGADTQYF. The CDR3 DNA sequence: TGCTGTGCTGACCCCGGGGGCGGGAGGCCCGGAGCAGATACGCAGTATTTT.

This clonotype was seen ten or more times. V and J are TRBV29-1 and TRBJ2-7; 9 bases line up with TRBD1. Germline CDR1 is SQVTM and CDR2 is ANQGSEA. This CDR3 has 14 residues. Trimming removed 2 bases from V and 2 bases from J; junction bases left unmatched: 4. The CDR3 sequence: CSVEIRDRAYEQYF. The CDR3, as DNA: TGCAGCGTTGAAATCCGGGACAGGGCCTACGAGCAGTACTTC.

This clonotype was found once. A much larger clone sits a single nucleotide away, making a read error possible. The chain links TRBV4-3 to TRBJ2-2; possible D gene TRBD2, 5 bases. The CDR3 is 16 amino acids. CDR1 is LGHNA and CDR2 is YSLEER in the germline V gene. The CDR3 DNA reads TGCGCCAGCAGCCAAGCTGGGTGGGAAGGTACCGGGGAGCGGTTTTTT. Translating gives CASSQAGWEGTGERFF.

This clonotype was observed a handful of times. The gene calls are TRBV5-4 and TRBJ2-4, with 7 bases that match TRBD1. Germline CDR1 and CDR2: SGHNT and YYREEE (reference sequence). The CDR3 contains 19 residues. Trimming at V came to 0 bases and at J to 0 bases, leaving 12 bases not matched to a gene. The CDR3 DNA follows: TGTGCCAGCAGCTTGGCTGGGACAGCGCTTTCGCTAGCCAAAAACATTCAGTACTTC. Amino acids: CASSLAGTALSLAKNIQYF.

In this sample, this clonotype turned up many times. The chain is built from TRBV27 and TRBJ1-2; a weak D match, TRBD1 (5 bases). V lost 5 bases and J 4 bases, leaving 11 bases between the germline ends. Germline values: CDR1 MNHEY, CDR2 SMNVEV (reference sequence). The CDR3 consists of 13 residues. The CDR3 DNA reads TGTGCCAGCAGTCAGGGACGAGTCTATGGCTACACCTTC. Translating it yields CASSQGRVYGYTF.

This clonotype was found many times. V and J are TRBV4-3 and TRBJ1-5; 7 bases agree with TRBD1. Trimming cost V 0 bases and J 9 bases; bases outside gene matches: 2. CDR3 length: 13 amino acids. CDR1 is LGHNA, CDR2 YSLEER, per germline. The CDR3: CASSQDRGMPQHF. The CDR3 DNA reads as TGCGCCAGCAGCCAAGACAGGGGGATGCCCCAGCATTTT.

This clonotype showed up many times. CDR3 sequence reads: CASSPGSGTRVHEQYF. The CDR3, as DNA: TGCGCCAGCAGCCCCGGTTCTGGGACTAGAGTTCACGAGCAGTACTTC. The chain couples TRBV5-1 to TRBJ2-7; TRBD2 matches at 8 bases. The CDR3 spans 16 residues. Germline CDR1 reads SGHRS; CDR2 reads YFSETQ. The J segment lost 5 bases and the V segment lost 4 bases, leaving 14 bases of the junction unmatched.

This clonotype was seen at least ten times. The V gene is TRBV12-3 or TRBV12-4, the J gene TRBJ2-3; D is possibly TRBD2 (6 bases). This CDR3 is built from 16 residues. Trimming removed 6 bases from V and 3 bases from J, with 19 bases in between. The CDR3 region has the DNA TGTGCCAGCAGCTTCTCTCGGGCCGCGGGGACAGATACGCAGTATTTT. Protein: CASSFSRAAGTDTQYF.